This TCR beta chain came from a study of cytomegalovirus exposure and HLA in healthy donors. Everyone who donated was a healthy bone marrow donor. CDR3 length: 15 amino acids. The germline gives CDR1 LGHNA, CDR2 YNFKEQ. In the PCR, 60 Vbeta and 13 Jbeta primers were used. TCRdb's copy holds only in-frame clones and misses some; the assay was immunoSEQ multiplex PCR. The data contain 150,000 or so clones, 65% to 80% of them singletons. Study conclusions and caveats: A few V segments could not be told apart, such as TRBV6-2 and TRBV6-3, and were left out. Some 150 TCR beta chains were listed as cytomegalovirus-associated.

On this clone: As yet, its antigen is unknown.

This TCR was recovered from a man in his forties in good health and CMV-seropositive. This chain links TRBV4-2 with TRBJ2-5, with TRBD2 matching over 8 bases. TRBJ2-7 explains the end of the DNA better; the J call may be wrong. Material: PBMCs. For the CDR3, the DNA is TGTGCCAGCAGCCAAGATGCCGGGAGGGGCTACGAGCAGTACTTC. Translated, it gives CASSQDAGRGYEQYF.